This T cell receptor beta chain derives from a study of blood T cell repertoires in COVID-19. Looking at the study overall: From the United States, Italy and Spain came samples of acute and convalescent COVID-19. PBMCs, B-cell-depleted T cells, or T cells provided the cDNA or gDNA that made up the material.

Profiling relied on immunoSEQ multiplex PCR, and the TCRdb table lists in-frame clones only, not all of them. The sample has around 150,000 clones; about 85% are singletons. The germline V and J ends were trimmed by 3 bases and 4 bases, with 13 bases remaining between them. The CDR3 has 14 residues. CDR1 and CDR2 (germline): SGHNT, YENEEA. The receptor comes from a human donor with acute or convalescent COVID-19. The donor label of this sample is uncertain. The chain joins TRBV11-3 to TRBJ2-7, with a weak D call TRBD1 (5 bases). Specimen: peripheral blood. CDR3 DNA sequence: TGTGCCAGCAGCTTGGGGCCAGGTTCTTACGAGCAGTACTTC. Its protein is CASSLGPGSYEQYF.